These 16 T cell receptor beta chains originate from one sample sequenced in a study of lymphopenia after photon versus proton radiotherapy (dated by TCRdb to 2018 to 2020). Library generation was performed with the immunoSEQ multiplex PCR assay. TCRdb retrieved this table from immuneACCESS and kept in-frame rearrangements only. Not all clones are present; in checked studies, unresolved V genes account for under half, and no reason is known for the remainder. This sample lists some 38,000 clones; approximately 90% were detected once. Of the sample, about 15% is held by the ten largest clones. Sequencing used peripheral blood, obtained from a patient treated with photon-based radiotherapy. Every receptor here comes from a man between 60 and 75 years old with cholangiocarcinoma.

The rearrangement uses TRBV9 and TRBJ2-4; D is perhaps TRBD1 (6 bases). This CDR3 comprises 15 residues. Germline V CDR1 and CDR2: SGDLS, YYNGEE. Trimming took 2 bases from V and 8 from J, leaving 17 bases between them. For the CDR3, the DNA is TGTGCCAGCAGCGTGGGGGACATCAATGAGGACATTCAGTACTTC. Translated, it gives CASSVGDINEDIQYF.

This chain uses TRBV6-1 with TRBJ2-2; D gene uncertain. Germline CDR1 reads MNHNS; CDR2 reads SASEGT. This CDR3 region has 15 residues. Trimming cost V 4 bases and J 0 bases, with 9 bases left between them. CDR3 protein: CASSGAAANTGELFF. CDR3 DNA sequence: TGTGCCAGCAGTGGGGCAGCCGCGAACACCGGGGAGCTGTTTTTT.

V usage is TRBV11-3 and J usage is TRBJ1-2; perhaps TRBD1 as D (6 bases). V shed 1 base and J shed 5 bases, with 14 bases lying between them. This CDR3 region has 15 residues. Germline CDR1 reads SGHNT; CDR2 reads YENEEA. CDR3 DNA: TGTGCCAGCAGCTTAGTAGCGGGGGCAGGGTATGGCTACACCTTC. Translation: CASSLVAGAGYGYTF.

The rearrangement joins TRBV19 to TRBJ2-1; possible D gene TRBD1, 5 bases. The V gene lost 3 bases and the J gene lost 8 bases, with 14 bases spanning the gap. The CDR3 has 14 residues. Germline CDR1 reads LNHDA; CDR2 reads SQIVND (reference sequence). The CDR3: CASSITGWGDEQFF. CDR3 DNA sequence: TGTGCCAGTAGTATCACGGGTTGGGGCGATGAGCAGTTCTTC.

This chain uses TRBV5-4 with TRBJ2-7, with a possible D match to TRBD2 (5 bases). The CDR3 has 16 amino acids. The germline V gene encodes CDR1 SGHNT and CDR2 YYREEE (reference sequence). Trimming shortened V by 0 bases and J by 1 base, and 14 bases separated the two germline ends. CDR3: CASSLEPGVRSYEQYF. For the CDR3, the DNA is TGTGCCAGCAGCTTGGAGCCCGGGGTCCGTTCCTACGAGCAGTACTTC.

The V and J genes are TRBV7-9 and TRBJ2-1; possibly TRBD1 or TRBD2 for D (5 bases each). Germline V gene lookup returns CDR1 SEHNR and CDR2 FQNEAQ (reference sequence). This CDR3 has 18 amino acids. V was pared by 5 bases and J by 0 bases, with 20 bases between. CDR3 DNA: TGTGCCAGCAGCCCAAAAATAGGGGTGGGGAGCTCCTACAATGAGCAGTTCTTC. Translation: CASSPKIGVGSSYNEQFF.

This chain uses TRBV7-3 with TRBJ2-1; D might be TRBD1 (5 bases). Trimming removed 6 bases from V and 5 bases from J, with 20 bases in between. Looked up from germline, CDR1 is SGHTA and CDR2 is FQGTGA. This CDR3 comprises 16 residues. The CDR3 sequence: CASRKQVSAAHNEQFF. The CDR3 DNA reads as TGTGCCAGCAGAAAACAGGTTTCGGCAGCCCACAATGAGCAGTTCTTC.

CDR3 region: CASSSALYNSPLHF. CDR3 DNA: TGTGCCAGTAGTTCGGCCCTCTATAATTCACCCCTCCACTTT. The chain joins TRBV19 to TRBJ1-6; D gene unclear. Trimming removed 5 bases at V and 3 bases at J, with 8 bases between. The CDR3 sequence is 14 residues long. The V gene's germline CDR1 is LNHDA and CDR2 SQIVND (reference sequence).

The chain combines TRBV5-6 with TRBJ2-5; either TRBD1 or TRBD2 may fit D (5 bases each). The V gene lost 5 bases and the J gene lost 9 bases, with 20 bases spanning the gap. Per germline, CDR1 SGHDT and CDR2 YYEEEE. The CDR3 is 14 residues long. The CDR3 protein is CASRSGPPMGAQYF. The CDR3 DNA reads as TGTGCCAGCAGGTCGGGTCCCCCAATGGGGGCCCAGTACTTC.

The chain combines TRBV10-3 with TRBJ1-5; D possibly corresponds to TRBD1 (5 bases). Germline V gives CDR1 ENHRY, CDR2 SYGVKD. V lost 0 bases, J lost 5 bases, and 23 bases lay in between. The CDR3 extends over 19 amino acids. The CDR3 protein is CAISESGSWGIEYDQPQHF. The CDR3 coding sequence is TGTGCCATCAGTGAGTCGGGCAGTTGGGGCATCGAGTACGATCAGCCCCAGCATTTT.

V and J are TRBV10-3 and TRBJ1-4; 8 nucleotides line up with TRBD1. With V trimmed by 2 bases and J by 6 bases, 8 bases remained unmatched. The CDR3 is 16 residues long. Germline V gives CDR1 ENHRY, CDR2 SYGVKD. The CDR3 DNA sequence: TGTGCCATCAGTGAGGGGCAGGGGGCAGAGGATGAAAAACTGTTTTTT. Translation gives CAISEGQGAEDEKLFF.

The chain has TRBV5-6 and TRBJ2-3; 7 bases map to TRBD1. This CDR3 contains 12 residues. CDR1 SGHDT and CDR2 YYEEEE come from the germline V gene. The V and J ends lost 4 bases and 7 bases, in that order; junction bases with no gene match: 3. DNA of the CDR3: TGTGCCAGCAGCAAGGGACAGAATACGCAGTATTTT. This codes for CASSKGQNTQYF.

The V gene is TRBV28, the J gene TRBJ2-7; 7 bases align to TRBD2. This CDR3 region has 15 residues. Trimming took 7 bases from V and 2 from J; bases not matched to a gene: 11. The V gene's germline CDR1 is MDHEN and CDR2 SYDVKM. CDR3 protein: CASTAGVATTYEQYF. CDR3 bases: TGTGCCAGCACCGCGGGGGTGGCAACAACCTACGAGCAGTACTTC.

The chain is built from TRBV7-2 and TRBJ1-4; TRBD1 matches 7 bases. Germline values: CDR1 SGHTA, CDR2 FQGNSA. Unmatched junction bases numbered 11, after V lost 5 bases and J lost 8 bases. CDR3 length: 15 amino acids. For the CDR3, the DNA is TGTGCCAGCAGCCCTAAGGTAGACAGGGAAGAAAAACTGTTTTTT. It yields the protein CASSPKVDREEKLFF.

The chain carries TRBV12-5 and TRBJ2-7, with D unclear. This CDR3 region has 16 residues. Germline loops: CDR1 LGHNT, CDR2 FRNRAP. V lost 2 bases and J 5 bases, leaving 19 bases between the germline ends. The CDR3 region has the DNA TGTGCTAGTGGTTTGAATAATGGACCCACGATCCACGAGCAGTACTTC. The encoded protein is CASGLNNGPTIHEQYF. Variable domain in full (rest from reference TRBV12-5 and TRBJ2-7): DARVTQTPRHKVTEMGQEVTMRCQPILGHNTVFWYRQTMMQGLELLAYFRNRAPLDDSGMPKDRFSAEMPDATLATLKIQPSEPRDSAVYFCASGLNNGPTIHEQYFGPGTRLTVT.

The V call is TRBV6-5, the J call TRBJ2-3, with a possible D match to TRBD1 (5 bases). CDR1 is MNHEY and CDR2 is SVGAGI in the germline V gene. The CDR3 is 16 residues long. Trimming pared 2 bases from V and 0 bases from J, leaving 12 bases between. The CDR3 nucleotides are TGTGCCAGCAGTTACAACGGGCCAGGGAGCACAGATACGCAGTATTTT. Translated: CASSYNGPGSTDTQYF.